Each of the 5 T cell receptor beta chains below was sequenced from the same sample in a study of blood T cell repertoires in COVID-19. TCRdb's table, derived via immunoSEQ multiplex PCR, lists solely in-frame clones and lacks some. The repertoire holds about 240,000 clones, with approximately 85% as singletons. Sequenced: peripheral blood. These receptors were collected from a man over 45 with COVID-19, enrolled during active disease.

This clone is a singleton in its sample. The gene calls are TRBV10-3 and TRBJ1-1, with D tentatively TRBD1 (5 bases). CDR1 and CDR2 from the germline V gene are ENHRY and SYGVKD. The germline V and J ends were trimmed by 0 bases and 5 bases, with 13 bases remaining between them. This CDR3 has 15 amino acids. In nucleotides, the CDR3 is TGTGCCATCAGTGAGTCGCGGCAGGGAGGTACTGAAGCTTTCTTT. Translating it yields CAISESRQGGTEAFF.

V usage is TRBV7-8 and J usage is TRBJ2-7; D possibly corresponds to TRBD2 (5 bases). The CDR3 has 15 amino acids. CDR1 and CDR2 (germline): SGHVS, FQNEAQ. The V gene lost 4 bases and the J gene lost 1 base, with 14 bases spanning the gap. DNA of the CDR3: TGTGCCAGCAGCTCCATAAGGGAGTATTCCTACGAGCAGTACTTC. Translation gives CASSSIREYSYEQYF. Full variable domain (missing parts from reference TRBV7-8 and TRBJ2-7): GAGVSQSPRYKVAKRGQDVALRCDPISGHVSLFWYQQALGQGPEFLTYFQNEAQLDKSGLPSDRFFAERPEGSVSTLKIQRTQQEDSAVYLCASSSIREYSYEQYFGPGTRLTVT.

CDR3 loop: CASSLITSTDTQYF. In DNA, the CDR3 is TGTGCCAGCAGCTTAATTACTAGCACAGATACGCAGTATTTT. The chain carries TRBV7-8 and TRBJ2-3; the D is unclear. Germline CDR1 SGHVS, CDR2 FQNEAQ. Trimming took 2 bases from V and 0 from J, leaving 6 bases between them. CDR3 size: 14 residues.

This sequence joins TRBV7-9 and TRBJ1-3, with 10 nucleotides matching TRBD1. The length of the CDR3 is 17 residues. The junction had 6 bases not matched to a gene; V was cut back by 2 bases and J by 2 bases. CDR1 is SEHNR, CDR2 FQNEAQ, per germline (reference sequence). The CDR3 DNA sequence: TGTGCCAGCAGCTTAACGGGACAGGGGCTGGCTGGAAACACCATATATTTT. Amino acids: CASSLTGQGLAGNTIYF.

V and J are TRBV21-1 and TRBJ1-4; the D segment call TRBD1 is taken from the table without a DNA check. TRBV21-1 counts as a pseudogene. The CDR3 loop spans 15 amino acids. CDR3 sequence reads: CASGRFGRKTEKLFF. For the CDR3, the DNA is TGTGCCAGCGGCCGATTTGGCAGGAAGACTGAAAAACTGTTTTTT.